What follows are 29 T cell receptor beta chains derived from one specimen sequenced in a study of shared clonotypes between healthy human individuals. Assay: immunoSEQ multiplex PCR; the TCRdb copy retains only in-frame clones and omits some. The sample includes hundreds of thousands of clones, 55% to 75% of them seen just once. Sequenced input: memory CD4+ T cells sorted from blood. Subset denoted: CD45RA-negative fraction. These receptors came from a woman in her twenties or thirties in good health.

V usage is TRBV19 and J usage is TRBJ1-5; D remains unclear. CDR1 is LNHDA and CDR2 is SQIVND in the germline V gene (reference sequence). V was clipped by 7 bases and J by 2 bases, with 24 bases between them. The CDR3 contains 18 residues. The CDR3 sequence: CASMEYAGIPVGNQPQHF. The DNA for the CDR3 is TGTGCCAGTATGGAGTACGCGGGGATCCCCGTGGGCAATCAGCCCCAGCATTTT.

This sequence joins TRBV29-1 and TRBJ2-7, with no clear D. CDR1 SQVTM and CDR2 ANQGSEA come from the germline V gene. Trimming shortened V by 3 bases and J by 3 bases, and 15 bases separated the two germline ends. CDR3 length: 14 amino acids. The CDR3 DNA reads as TGCAGCGTTGACAGCAATCCACCGGGCTACGAGCAGTACTTC. Amino acids: CSVDSNPPGYEQYF.

The V gene is TRBV5-1, the J gene TRBJ2-3; D remains ambiguous. This CDR3 comprises 14 residues. Germline V gene lookup returns CDR1 SGHRS and CDR2 YFSETQ. Trimming pared 3 bases from V and 2 bases from J, leaving 10 bases between. CDR3 coding DNA: TGCGCCAGCAGCTCTCAAACAGACACAGATACGCAGTATTTT. Amino acids: CASSSQTDTDTQYF.

The gene calls are TRBV10-3 and TRBJ1-1, with 8 nucleotides matching TRBD1. This CDR3 comprises 14 residues. CDR1 ENHRY and CDR2 SYGVKD come from the germline V gene. The V gene end was trimmed by 6 bases and the J gene end by 1 base; junction bases not matched to a gene: 4. The CDR3 DNA sequence: TGTGCCATCAGAGGTGGACAGGGGAACACTGAAGCTTTCTTT. Translation: CAIRGGQGNTEAFF.

The chain links TRBV11-2 to TRBJ2-7; D tentatively reads TRBD1 or TRBD2 (5 bases each). Germline V gives CDR1 SGHAT, CDR2 FQNNGV. V gave up 5 bases and J gave up 4 bases, with 18 bases separating them. The CDR3 runs to 15 residues. Written as DNA, the CDR3 is TGTGCCAGCAGCCGAAACCGGGACCTAACTTACGAGCAGTACTTC. Translating it yields CASSRNRDLTYEQYF.

CDR3 coding DNA: TGTGCCATCAGTGAGTCGAAGGGTAGTCAGCCCCAGCATTTT. Translating it yields CAISESKGSQPQHF. The chain carries TRBV10-3 and TRBJ1-5, with unresolved D. V shed 0 bases and J shed 6 bases, with 9 bases lying between them. Germline V lookup: CDR1 ENHRY, CDR2 SYGVKD. The CDR3 loop spans 14 amino acids.

The V gene is TRBV6-1, the J gene TRBJ2-7; D might be TRBD2 (5 bases). Germline CDR1 MNHNS, CDR2 SASEGT. V was trimmed by 5 bases and J by 3 bases, leaving 11 bases between them. The CDR3 consists of 13 residues. CDR3 nucleotides: TGTGCCAGCAGTCCTACCGCGGGCTACGAGCAGTACTTC. It codes for CASSPTAGYEQYF.

This clone has just a few counts. This rearrangement joins TRBV7-3 to TRBJ2-4; D is unresolved. Germline-derived CDR1 and CDR2 are SGHTA and FQGTGA. This CDR3 comprises 13 residues. The ends were cut back, 4 bases at V and 5 bases at J, with 9 bases in the middle. CDR3 DNA sequence: TGTGCCAGCAGCTCCTACTTGGAAAACATTCAGTACTTC. Protein sequence: CASSSYLENIQYF.

CDR3 sequence (DNA): TGCGCCAGCAGCCCAGCGCTAAGCTCCTACGAGCAGTACTTC. Encoded protein: CASSPALSSYEQYF. The V gene is TRBV5-1, the J gene TRBJ2-7; D is unresolved. Germline V CDR1 and CDR2: SGHRS, YFSETQ. V was pared by 4 bases and J by 0 bases, with 11 bases between. CDR3 length: 14 amino acids. Filled out from reference TRBV5-1 and TRBJ2-7, the complete variable domain reads KAGVTQTPRYLIKTRGQQVTLSCSPISGHRSVSWYQQTPGQGLQFLFEYFSETQRNKGNFPGRFSGRQFSNSRSEMNVSTLELGDSALYLCASSPALSSYEQYFGPGTRLTVT.

J is TRBJ2-1 and V is TRBV10-1; D gene ambiguous. V lost 3 bases to trimming and J lost 4 bases, with 7 bases between them. Germline V gene lookup returns CDR1 WNHNN and CDR2 SYGVQD (reference sequence). CDR3 length equals 13 residues. This CDR3 reads CASSENFYNEQFF. In DNA, the CDR3 is TGCGCCAGCAGTGAAAACTTTTACAATGAGCAGTTCTTC.

The rearrangement uses TRBV9 and TRBJ2-7; no definite D call. This CDR3 contains 13 residues. Trimming shortened V by 7 bases and J by 0 bases, and 11 bases separated the two germline ends. Germline V gene data show CDR1 as SGDLS and CDR2 as YYNGEE. Here the CDR3 DNA reads TGTGCCAGCTCCCCTCAGAACTCCTACGAGCAGTACTTC. Encoded protein: CASSPQNSYEQYF. The variable domain in full, with the rest retrieved from reference TRBV9 and TRBJ2-7, is DSGVTQTPKHLITATGQRVTLRCSPRSGDLSVYWYQQSLDQGLQFLIQYYNGEERAKGNILERFSAQQFPDLHSELNLSSLELGDSALYFCASSPQNSYEQYFGPGTRLTVT.

This clone occurred once. The V call is TRBV2, the J call TRBJ1-3; D uncertain. V was trimmed by 4 bases and J by 0 bases, leaving 7 bases between them. This CDR3 is 14 amino acids long. Germline V gene sequence: CDR1 SNHLY, CDR2 FYNNEI. As DNA, the CDR3 is TGTGCCAGCAGTGGGTCCCGCTCTGGAAACACCATATATTTT. Translated: CASSGSRSGNTIYF.

The V call is TRBV7-8, the J call TRBJ2-1; 8 bases match TRBD2. Germline V gene data show CDR1 as SGHVS and CDR2 as FQNEAQ. After removal of 5 bases from V and 5 bases from J, the junction contained 14 bases not matched to a gene. The CDR3 extends over 17 amino acids. The CDR3 loop reads CASSTRGAGGLNNEQFF. The CDR3 bases are TGTGCCAGCAGCACAAGGGGGGCGGGAGGCCTAAACAATGAGCAGTTCTTC.

This clone was seen a single time. Other DNA variants within this sample encode the same CDR3. The V gene is TRBV11-2, the J gene TRBJ2-1; no definite D call. Trimming left V 5 bases short and J 7 bases short, with 9 bases between. The CDR3 runs to 12 residues. Germline values: CDR1 SGHAT, CDR2 FQNNGV. The CDR3 DNA is TGTGCCAGCAGCCACGAACGAAATGAGCAGTTCTTC. This sequence encodes CASSHERNEQFF.

The chain recombines TRBV2 with TRBJ2-1; TRBD1 matches 12 bases. V was clipped by 5 bases and J by 10 bases; unmatched bases: 6. Germline CDR1 and CDR2: SNHLY and FYNNEI. The CDR3 consists of 14 residues. The CDR3 region is CASSRDRGRGEQFF. The CDR3 nucleotides are TGTGCCAGCAGTCGGGACAGGGGGCGAGGAGAGCAGTTCTTC.

This chain connects TRBV4-1 to TRBJ2-7; D gene ambiguous. This CDR3 has 13 residues. The V and J ends lost 1 base and 7 bases respectively, with 11 bases between them. The germline V gene encodes CDR1 MGHRA and CDR2 YSYEKL. The CDR3 DNA is TGCGCCAGCAGCCAAGGTGGCGGATTTGAGCAGTACTTC. Protein: CASSQGGGFEQYF.

The chain carries TRBV28 and TRBJ1-4; possibly TRBD1 for D (6 bases). This CDR3 has 16 amino acids. Trimming cost V 2 bases and J 2 bases, with 12 bases left between them. CDR1 and CDR2 from the germline V gene are MDHEN and SYDVKM. CDR3 sequence: CASSLQQGDTNEKLFF. CDR3 in DNA: TGTGCCAGCAGTTTACAACAGGGAGATACTAATGAAAAACTGTTTTTT.

The chain recombines TRBV10-3 with TRBJ2-1, with D perhaps TRBD2 (6 bases). Looked up from germline, CDR1 is ENHRY and CDR2 is SYGVKD. V lost 0 bases and J lost 8, with 14 bases in between. The CDR3 contains 15 residues. The CDR3 DNA reads as TGTGCCATCAGTGAGTCGGTGGGCGGGAACGATGAGCAGTTCTTC. Its protein is CAISESVGGNDEQFF.

This chain links TRBV30 with TRBJ2-3; 7 positions match TRBD2. Germline CDR1 reads GTSNPN; CDR2 reads SVGIG (reference sequence). The length of the CDR3 is 14 residues. Trimming cost V 5 bases and J 5 bases; bases outside gene matches: 10. DNA for the CDR3: TGTGCCTGGGGTAGGGGCGGGAGCGTAGATACGCAGTATTTT. Protein sequence: CAWGRGGSVDTQYF. The full variable domain, with the rest looked up from reference TRBV30 and TRBJ2-3, is SQTIHQWPATLVQPVGSPLSLECTVEGTSNPNLYWYRQAAGRGLQLLFYSVGIGQISSEVPQNLSASRPQDRQFILSSKKLLLSDSGFYLCAWGRGGSVDTQYFGPGTRLTVL.

This clone was seen only a few times. The chain couples TRBV6-6 to TRBJ1-2; 9 bases agree with TRBD1. Germline V gene data show CDR1 as MNHNY and CDR2 as SVGAGI (reference sequence). The CDR3 length is 14 residues. J lost 7 bases, V lost 4 bases, and 7 bases had no gene match. The CDR3 DNA reads TGTGCCAGCAGTTCCGGGACAGGGATGGTTGGCTACACCTTC. As protein: CASSSGTGMVGYTF.

CDR3 nucleotides: TGTGCCAGTAGTAAGCGCTCCGGGGGGGACTCCTACGAGCAGTACTTC. Protein: CASSKRSGGDSYEQYF. The rearrangement uses TRBV19 and TRBJ2-7, with TRBD2 identical over 8 bases. The CDR3 spans 16 residues. Germline V gene data show CDR1 as LNHDA and CDR2 as SQIVND (reference sequence). J gave up 0 bases and V 4 bases, and 8 bases lay outside the gene matches.

The chain links TRBV18 to TRBJ1-2; D might be TRBD1 (6 bases). This CDR3 has 15 residues. The germline V gene has CDR1 KGHSH and CDR2 LQKENI. Trimming left V 1 base short and J 3 bases short, with 12 bases between. CDR3 bases: TGTGCCAGCTCACCACGACAGGAGATTGACTATGGCTACACCTTC. This encodes CASSPRQEIDYGYTF.

V is TRBV28 and J is TRBJ2-7; 8 bases are shared with TRBD2. Losses at the gene ends were 5 bases for V and 4 bases for J; bases not matched to a gene: 13. The V gene's germline CDR1 is MDHEN and CDR2 SYDVKM. The CDR3 has 16 residues. As DNA, the CDR3 is TGTGCCAGCAGTCCTGGGGGGTCGGGAGGGACGTACGAGCAGTACTTC. It encodes CASSPGGSGGTYEQYF.

This clone has more than one count but fewer than ten. The chain links TRBV30 to TRBJ2-3; TRBD2 is a possible D gene (5 bases). Germline lookup yields CDR1 GTSNPN and CDR2 SVGIG (reference sequence). This CDR3 has 14 residues. V was clipped by 5 bases and J by 1 base, with 13 bases between them. CDR3 in amino acids: CAWGRRTGTDTQYF. In DNA form, the CDR3 reads TGTGCCTGGGGGAGACGAACGGGCACAGATACGCAGTATTTT.

This clone has just a few counts. This same CDR3 is encoded by further DNA sequences in the sample. The chain combines TRBV2 with TRBJ2-6; possible D gene TRBD1, 5 bases. CDR1 SNHLY and CDR2 FYNNEI come from the germline V gene. V was clipped by 11 bases and J by 0 bases, with 8 bases between them. The length of the CDR3 is 13 residues. The CDR3 here is CAGTGSGANVLTF. The DNA of the CDR3 is TGTGCCGGCACAGGCTCTGGGGCCAACGTCCTGACTTTC.

This clone appeared many times. The sample has other DNA sequences that encode this CDR3 too. This chain joins TRBV2 and TRBJ2-5, with no clear D. The CDR3 is 12 amino acids. Germline CDR1 reads SNHLY; CDR2 reads FYNNEI. Trimming left V 2 bases short and J 5 bases short, with 6 bases between. The CDR3 reads CASSERRETQYF. As DNA, the CDR3 is TGTGCCAGCAGTGAACGACGGGAGACCCAGTACTTC.

The table lists this clone with a few counts. The rearrangement links TRBV15 to TRBJ1-4, with TRBD1 matching over 9 bases. The germline CDR1 and CDR2 sequences are LNHNV and YYDKDF (reference sequence). V was clipped by 0 bases and J by 7 bases; unmatched bases: 6. There are 16 residues in the CDR3. CDR3 protein: CATSRDSGQGSEKLFF. The CDR3 region has the DNA TGTGCCACCAGCAGAGATTCGGGACAGGGCTCTGAAAAACTGTTTTTT.

The CDR3 reads CASSRDRSTSGNTIYF. Written as DNA, the CDR3 is TGTGCCAGCAGTCGAGACAGGTCAACCTCTGGAAACACCATATATTTT. The rearrangement joins TRBV27 to TRBJ1-3, with D possibly being TRBD1 (6 bases). Germline CDR1 reads MNHEY; CDR2 reads SMNVEV (reference sequence). Between the trimmed V and J ends, which lost 5 bases and 0 bases, there was a span of 14 bases. The CDR3 extends over 16 amino acids.

V is TRBV6-1 and J is TRBJ1-2; D not resolved. The CDR3 spans 15 residues. V lost 6 bases and J lost 10, with 24 bases in between. Germline V gene sequence: CDR1 MNHNS, CDR2 SASEGT. CDR3 loop: CASRESYLQSMDYTF. The CDR3 DNA reads TGTGCCAGCAGGGAAAGCTACTTACAGTCCATGGACTACACCTTC.